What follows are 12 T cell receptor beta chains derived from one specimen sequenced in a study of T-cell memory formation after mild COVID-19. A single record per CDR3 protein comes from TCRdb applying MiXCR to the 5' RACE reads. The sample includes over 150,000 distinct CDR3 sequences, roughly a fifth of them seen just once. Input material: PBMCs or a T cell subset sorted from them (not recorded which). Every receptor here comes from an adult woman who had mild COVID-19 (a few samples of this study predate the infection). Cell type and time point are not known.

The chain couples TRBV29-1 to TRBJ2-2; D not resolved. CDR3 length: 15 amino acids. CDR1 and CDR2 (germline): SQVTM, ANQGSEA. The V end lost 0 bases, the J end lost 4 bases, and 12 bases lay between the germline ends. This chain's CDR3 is CSVEDHGRFTGELFF. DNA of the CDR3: TGCAGCGTTGAAGATCACGGCCGCTTCACCGGGGAGCTGTTTTTT.

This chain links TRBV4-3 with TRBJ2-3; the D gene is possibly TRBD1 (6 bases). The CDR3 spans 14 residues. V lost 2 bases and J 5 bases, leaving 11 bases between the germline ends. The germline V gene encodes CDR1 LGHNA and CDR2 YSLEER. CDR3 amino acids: CASSQSGVGDTQYF. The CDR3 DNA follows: TGCGCCAGCAGCCAATCAGGGGTAGGAGATACGCAGTATTTT.

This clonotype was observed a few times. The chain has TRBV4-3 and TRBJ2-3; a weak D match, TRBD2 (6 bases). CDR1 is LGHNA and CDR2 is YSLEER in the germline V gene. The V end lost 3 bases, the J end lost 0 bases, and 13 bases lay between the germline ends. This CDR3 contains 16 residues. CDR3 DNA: TGCGCCAGCAGCCAGGCGATCGGGGGAAGCACAGATACGCAGTATTTT. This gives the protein CASSQAIGGSTDTQYF.

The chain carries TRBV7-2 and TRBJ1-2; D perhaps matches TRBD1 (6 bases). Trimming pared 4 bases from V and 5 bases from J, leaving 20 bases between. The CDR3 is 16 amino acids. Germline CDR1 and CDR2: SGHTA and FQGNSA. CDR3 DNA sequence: TGTGCCAGCAGCTCCAGGGACACCCCGAGGGGGTATGGCTACACCTTC. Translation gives CASSSRDTPRGYGYTF.

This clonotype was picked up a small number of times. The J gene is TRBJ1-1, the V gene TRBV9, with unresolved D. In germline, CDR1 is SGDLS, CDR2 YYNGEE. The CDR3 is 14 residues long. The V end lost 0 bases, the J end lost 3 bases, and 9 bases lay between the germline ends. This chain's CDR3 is CASSVGQLDTEAFF. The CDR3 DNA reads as TGTGCCAGCAGCGTAGGGCAGTTAGACACTGAAGCTTTCTTT.

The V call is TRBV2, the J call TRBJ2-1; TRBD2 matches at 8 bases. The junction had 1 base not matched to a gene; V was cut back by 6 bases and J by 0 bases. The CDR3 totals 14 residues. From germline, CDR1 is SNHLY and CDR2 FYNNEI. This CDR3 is CASRTSGSYNEQFF. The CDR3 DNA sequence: TGTGCCAGCAGAACTAGCGGCTCCTACAATGAGCAGTTCTTC.

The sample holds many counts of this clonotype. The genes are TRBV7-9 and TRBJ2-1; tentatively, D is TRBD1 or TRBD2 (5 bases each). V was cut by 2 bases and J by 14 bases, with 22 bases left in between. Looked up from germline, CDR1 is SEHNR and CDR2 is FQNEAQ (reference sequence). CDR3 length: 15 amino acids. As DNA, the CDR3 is TGTGCCAGCAGCTTAACTGGGACCAGTGGTGGGGTAAAGTTCTTC. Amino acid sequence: CASSLTGTSGGVKFF.

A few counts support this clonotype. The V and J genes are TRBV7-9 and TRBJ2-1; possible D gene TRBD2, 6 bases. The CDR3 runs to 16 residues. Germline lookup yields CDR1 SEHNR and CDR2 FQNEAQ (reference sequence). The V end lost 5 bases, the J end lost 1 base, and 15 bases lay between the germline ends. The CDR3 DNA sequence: TGTGCCAGCAGCCCGCCTAGCGCCGCGTCCTACAATGAGCAGTTCTTC. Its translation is CASSPPSAASYNEQFF.

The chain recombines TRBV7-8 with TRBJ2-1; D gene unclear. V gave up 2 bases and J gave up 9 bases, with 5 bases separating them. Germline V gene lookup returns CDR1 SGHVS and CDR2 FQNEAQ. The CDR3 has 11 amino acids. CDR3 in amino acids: CASSLISEQFF. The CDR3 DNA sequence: TGTGCCAGCAGCTTAATAAGTGAGCAGTTCTTC. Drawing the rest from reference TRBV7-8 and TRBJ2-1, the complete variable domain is GAGVSQSPRYKVAKRGQDVALRCDPISGHVSLFWYQQALGQGPEFLTYFQNEAQLDKSGLPSDRFFAERPEGSVSTLKIQRTQQEDSAVYLCASSLISEQFFGPGTRLTVL.

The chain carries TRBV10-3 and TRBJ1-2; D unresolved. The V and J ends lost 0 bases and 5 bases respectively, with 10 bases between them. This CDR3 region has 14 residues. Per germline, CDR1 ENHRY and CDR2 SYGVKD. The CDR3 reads CAISESLGLYGYTF. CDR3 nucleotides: TGTGCCATCAGTGAGTCATTGGGCCTATATGGCTACACCTTC.

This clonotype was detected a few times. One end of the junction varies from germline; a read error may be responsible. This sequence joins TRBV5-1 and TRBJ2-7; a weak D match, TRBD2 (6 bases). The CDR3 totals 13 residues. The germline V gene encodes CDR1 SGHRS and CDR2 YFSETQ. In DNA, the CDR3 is TGCGCCAGCAGCGAGGGACTCTCCTGGGAGCGGTACTTC. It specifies CASSEGLSWERYF. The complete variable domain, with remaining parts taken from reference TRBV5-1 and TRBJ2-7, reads KAGVTQTPRYLIKTRGQQVTLSCSPISGHRSVSWYQQTPGQGLQFLFEYFSETQRNKGNFPGRFSGRQFSNSRSEMNVSTLELGDSALYLCASSEGLSWERYFGPGTRLTVT.

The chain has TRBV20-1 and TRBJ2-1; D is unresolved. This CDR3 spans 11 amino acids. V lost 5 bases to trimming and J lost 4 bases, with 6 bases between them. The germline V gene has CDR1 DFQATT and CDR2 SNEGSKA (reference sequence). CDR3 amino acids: CSASHYNEQFF. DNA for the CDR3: TGCAGTGCTTCGCATTACAATGAGCAGTTCTTC.